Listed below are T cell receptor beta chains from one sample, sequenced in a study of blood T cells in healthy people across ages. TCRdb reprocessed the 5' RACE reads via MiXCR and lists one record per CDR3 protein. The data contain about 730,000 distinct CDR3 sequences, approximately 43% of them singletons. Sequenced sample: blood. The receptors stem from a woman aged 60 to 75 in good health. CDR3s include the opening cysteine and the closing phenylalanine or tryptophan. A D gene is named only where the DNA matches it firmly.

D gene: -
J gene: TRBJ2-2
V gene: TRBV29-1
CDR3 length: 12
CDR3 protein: CSVVEQIGELFF

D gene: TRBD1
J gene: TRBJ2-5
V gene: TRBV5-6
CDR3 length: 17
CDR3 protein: CASSSPRDRLLEETQYF

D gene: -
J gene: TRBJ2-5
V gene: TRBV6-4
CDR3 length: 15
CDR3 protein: CASSTACRPLETQYF

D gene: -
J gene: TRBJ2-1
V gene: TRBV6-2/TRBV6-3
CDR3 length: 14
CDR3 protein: CASATGGANNEQFF

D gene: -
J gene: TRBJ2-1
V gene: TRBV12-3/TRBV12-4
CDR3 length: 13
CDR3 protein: CASTPGPSPEQFF

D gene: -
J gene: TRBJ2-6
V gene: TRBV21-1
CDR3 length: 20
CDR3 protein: CASSNPLVGILGSGANVLTF

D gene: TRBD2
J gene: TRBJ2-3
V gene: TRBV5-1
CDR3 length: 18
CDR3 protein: CASTKRTSGRKSTDTQYF

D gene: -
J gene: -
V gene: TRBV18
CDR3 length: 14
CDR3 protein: CASSPGSAAGEQYF

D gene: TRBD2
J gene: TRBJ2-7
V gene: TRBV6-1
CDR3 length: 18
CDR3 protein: CASRSHSGTSGNSYEQYF

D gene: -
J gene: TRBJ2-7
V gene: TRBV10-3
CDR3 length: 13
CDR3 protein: CAISEEGRYEQYF

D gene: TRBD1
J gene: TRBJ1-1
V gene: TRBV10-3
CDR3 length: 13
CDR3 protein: CAISDRGGTEAFF

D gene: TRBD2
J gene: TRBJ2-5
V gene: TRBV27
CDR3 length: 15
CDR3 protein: CASSTRLAGAGEQYF

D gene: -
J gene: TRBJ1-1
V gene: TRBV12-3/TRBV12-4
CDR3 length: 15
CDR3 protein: CASTLEGTMNTEAFF

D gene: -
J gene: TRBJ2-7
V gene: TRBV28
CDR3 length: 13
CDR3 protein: CASSLPGDPTQYF

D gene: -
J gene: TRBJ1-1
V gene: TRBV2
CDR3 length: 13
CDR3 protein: CASSEGVGTEAFF

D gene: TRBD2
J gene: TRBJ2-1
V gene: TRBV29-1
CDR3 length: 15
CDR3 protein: CSFRTGEGLYNEQFF